Below, 27 T cell receptor beta chains from the same sample are listed, as sequenced in a study of blood T cell repertoires in COVID-19. Sequencing was performed with immunoSEQ multiplex PCR; in TCRdb, only in-frame clones are kept and a portion is missing. The sample shows fewer than 250,000 clones, 70% to 90% of them seen only once. The material sequenced was peripheral blood. These receptors were obtained from a woman between 70 and 85 years old with acute or convalescent COVID-19.

The count of this clone is one. V is TRBV4-1 and J is TRBJ1-5, with no clear D. The germline V gene encodes CDR1 MGHRA and CDR2 YSYEKL. This CDR3 contains 16 residues. V lost 0 bases, J lost 6 bases, and 15 bases lay in between. CDR3 sequence: CASSQDVPTRSQPQHF. For the CDR3, the DNA is TGCGCCAGCAGCCAAGACGTCCCGACGCGGAGTCAGCCCCAGCATTTT.

The chain combines TRBV12-3 or TRBV12-4 with TRBJ2-5; no clear D. This CDR3 spans 11 amino acids. With 3 bases removed from V and 5 bases from J, the gap between germline ends came to 4 bases. The CDR3, as DNA: TGTGCCAGCAGTTTGAGGGAGACCCAGTACTTC. This encodes CASSLRETQYF.

The CDR3 here is CASTSGQLNEKLFF. CDR3 in DNA: TGTGCCAGTACCTCAGGACAGCTGAATGAAAAACTGTTTTTT. The V and J genes are TRBV19 and TRBJ1-4; TRBD1 might be the D (6 bases). V was trimmed by 7 bases and J by 5 bases, leaving 14 bases between them. Germline CDR1 LNHDA, CDR2 SQIVND (reference sequence). The CDR3 is 14 amino acids. The full variable domain, rest sourced from reference TRBV19 and TRBJ1-4, is DGGITQSPKYLFRKEGQNVTLSCEQNLNHDAMYWYRQDPGQGLRLIYYSQIVNDFQKGDIAEGYSVSREKKESFPLTVTSAQKNPTAFYLCASTSGQLNEKLFFGSGTQLSVL.

The chain joins TRBV6-5 to TRBJ1-1; D is ambiguous. V was pared by 10 bases and J by 0 bases, with 9 bases between. Per germline, CDR1 MNHEY and CDR2 SVGAGI. The CDR3 is made up of 12 amino acids. This CDR3 reads CATTRLNTEAFF. CDR3 nucleotide sequence: TGTGCCACTACTAGACTGAACACTGAAGCTTTCTTT.

The chain couples TRBV10-2 to TRBJ1-2; 8 positions match TRBD1. CDR1 and CDR2 (germline): WSHSY, SAAADI. Trimming cost V 3 bases and J 8 bases; bases outside gene matches: 14. The CDR3 is 16 amino acids. In DNA form, the CDR3 reads TGCGCCAGCAGTGATCCGGGGCCCCAGGGGGCGGGCGGCTACACCTTC. It specifies CASSDPGPQGAGGYTF.

This chain uses TRBV6-6 with TRBJ1-6; no reliable D call. The CDR3 loop spans 12 amino acids. CDR1 and CDR2 from the germline V gene are MNHNY and SVGAGI (reference sequence). The V end lost 6 bases, the J end lost 7 bases, and 7 bases lay between the germline ends. CDR3 loop: CASRESNSPLHF. CDR3 bases: TGTGCCAGCAGGGAGAGCAATTCACCCCTCCACTTT.

V usage is TRBV6-1 and J usage is TRBJ2-5, with D maybe TRBD2 (5 bases). The CDR3 totals 13 residues. V dropped 1 base and J dropped 5 bases, with 8 bases sitting between them. Germline V gene lookup returns CDR1 MNHNS and CDR2 SASEGT. The CDR3 is CASSEERGETQYF. CDR3 in DNA: TGTGCCAGCAGTGAAGAGAGAGGGGAGACCCAGTACTTC.

V is TRBV19 and J is TRBJ2-7, with 9 bases matching TRBD1. Germline lookup yields CDR1 LNHDA and CDR2 SQIVND (reference sequence). This CDR3 contains 15 residues. Unmatched junction bases numbered 7, after V lost 4 bases and J lost 3 bases. The CDR3 reads CASSKVSDRGYEQYF. The CDR3 nucleotides are TGTGCCAGTAGTAAAGTTTCGGACAGGGGCTACGAGCAGTACTTC.

The gene calls are TRBV18 and TRBJ2-7, with D hard to call. The CDR3 totals 15 residues. CDR1 KGHSH and CDR2 LQKENI come from the germline V gene. Trimming shortened V by 1 base and J by 6 bases, and 16 bases separated the two germline ends. CDR3 sequence reads: CASSPQTLSLAEQYF. The CDR3 coding sequence is TGTGCCAGCTCACCACAGACTCTCTCTCTGGCCGAGCAGTACTTC. Complete variable domain (other parts from reference TRBV18 and TRBJ2-7): NAGVMQNPRHLVRRRGQEARLRCSPMKGHSHVYWYRQLPEEGLKFMVYLQKENIIDESGMPKERFSAEFPKEGPSILRIQQVVRGDSAAYFCASSPQTLSLAEQYFGPGTRLTVT.

V and J are TRBV20-1 and TRBJ2-7, with TRBD2 identical over 9 bases. Germline CDR1 is DFQATT and CDR2 is SNEGSKA (reference sequence). Trimming removed 3 bases from V and 7 bases from J; junction bases left unmatched: 13. The length of the CDR3 is 15 residues. The CDR3 DNA sequence: TGCAGTGCTAGTAGGCTAGCGGGACGGGGGGGAGAGCAGTACTTC. This codes for CSASRLAGRGGEQYF.

V gene TRBV9 combines with J gene TRBJ1-2; 7 positions agree with TRBD1. CDR1 is SGDLS, CDR2 YYNGEE, per germline. The CDR3 has 12 amino acids. J was trimmed by 8 bases and V by 2 bases; bases with no gene match: 3. In nucleotides, the CDR3 is TGTGCCAGCAGCGTTAACAGGGGCGGCTACACCTTC. This sequence encodes CASSVNRGGYTF.

The CDR3 DNA follows: TGCGCCAGCAAGGAGGTAGAGAGGAGCTCCTATAATTCACCCCTCCACTTT. It yields the protein CASKEVERSSYNSPLHF. The V call is TRBV5-1, the J call TRBJ1-6; D gene ambiguous. This CDR3 is 17 amino acids long. Germline V gene data show CDR1 as SGHRS and CDR2 as YFSETQ. The germline V and J ends were trimmed by 6 bases and 0 bases, with 16 bases remaining between them.

CDR3 coding DNA: TGCGCCAGCAGCTCTACCGGGACAGGGGGCGCGACTACTGAAGCTTTCTTT. This codes for CASSSTGTGGATTEAFF. The rearrangement joins TRBV5-1 to TRBJ1-1, with 12 nucleotides matching TRBD1. CDR1 and CDR2 (germline): SGHRS, YFSETQ. The CDR3 is 17 residues long. The V segment lost 3 bases and the J segment 5 bases; nucleotides outside the gene matches: 11.

This chain connects TRBV19 to TRBJ2-7; D gene unclear. Germline V CDR1 and CDR2: LNHDA, SQIVND (reference sequence). Trimming removed 5 bases at V and 0 bases at J, with 11 bases between. The CDR3 is 14 amino acids. This chain's CDR3 is CASSGTGSSYEQYF. The CDR3 nucleotides read TGTGCCAGTAGTGGAACCGGGTCCTCCTACGAGCAGTACTTC.

This rearrangement joins TRBV27 to TRBJ1-5; TRBD1 matches 9 bases. V shed 5 bases, J shed 7 bases, and the junction held 9 bases outside the gene matches. Germline loops: CDR1 MNHEY, CDR2 SMNVEV (reference sequence). The CDR3 extends over 15 amino acids. The CDR3 protein is CASSPLDRGIQPQHF. The DNA of the CDR3 is TGTGCCAGCAGTCCCCTCGACAGGGGGATCCAGCCCCAGCATTTT.

The chain employs TRBV2 and TRBJ2-7; D gene ambiguous. With 4 bases removed from V and 1 base from J, the gap between germline ends came to 11 bases. The CDR3 has 14 amino acids. Looked up from germline, CDR1 is SNHLY and CDR2 is FYNNEI. CDR3 region: CASSATEVSYEQYF. CDR3 in DNA: TGTGCCAGCAGTGCAACAGAAGTATCCTACGAGCAGTACTTC.

This chain joins TRBV3-1 (or the pseudogene TRBV3-2) and TRBJ1-3; 8 bases match TRBD1. The J segment lost 0 bases and the V segment lost 2 bases, leaving 3 bases of the junction unmatched. The CDR3 has 16 residues. CDR1 and CDR2 from the germline V gene are LGHDT and YNNKEL (reference sequence). This CDR3 is CASSQSGTGSGNTIYF. DNA of the CDR3: TGTGCCAGCAGCCAATCCGGGACAGGCTCTGGAAACACCATATATTTT.

The gene calls are TRBV21-1 and TRBJ1-1. TRBV21-1 is reported as a pseudogene. The CDR3 is made up of 20 amino acids. The CDR3 sequence: CASSPLKSGKRLNGDTEAFF. CDR3 DNA: TGTGCCAGCAGCCCGCTAAAGTCGGGGAAAAGACTCAACGGGGATACTGAAGCTTTCTTT.

CDR3 nucleotides: TGTGCCGGTTCAAGGGAGGGGGATACGCAGTATTTT. Translating it yields CAGSREGDTQYF. The chain employs TRBV9 and TRBJ2-3; 7 nucleotides agree with TRBD2. The germline V gene has CDR1 SGDLS and CDR2 YYNGEE. The length of the CDR3 is 12 residues. The V gene end was trimmed by 10 bases and the J gene end by 6 bases; junction bases not matched to a gene: 8.

The V call is TRBV7-8, the J call TRBJ1-1; 11 bases match TRBD1. The germline gives CDR1 SGHVS, CDR2 FQNEAQ. J lost 1 base, V lost 5 bases, and 6 bases had no gene match. CDR3 length: 16 residues. CDR3 in amino acids: CASSRGTGGGNTEAFF. The CDR3 nucleotides are TGTGCCAGCAGCCGAGGGACAGGGGGTGGGAACACTGAAGCTTTCTTT.

This clone showed up just once. This chain uses TRBV16 with TRBJ2-2, with D possibly TRBD2 on 6 matching bases. The CDR3 loop spans 12 amino acids. The V end lost 4 bases, the J end lost 6 bases, and 6 bases lay between the germline ends. Germline V gene data show CDR1 as KGHSY and CDR2 as FQNENV. The CDR3, as DNA: TGTGCCAGCAGCCCGGGAGCCGGGGAGCTGTTTTTT. As protein: CASSPGAGELFF.

This clone was found once. The chain links TRBV19 to TRBJ1-5, with no clear D. V was shortened by 7 bases and J by 2 bases, with 18 bases between the two germline ends. The CDR3 is 16 residues long. Looked up from germline, CDR1 is LNHDA and CDR2 is SQIVND (reference sequence). The CDR3 DNA reads TGTGCCAGTAACAAAGCGTCCGGTAGTGGCAATCAGCCCCAGCATTTT. Encoded protein: CASNKASGSGNQPQHF.

This chain uses TRBV5-1 with TRBJ1-1; 8 nucleotides align to TRBD1. The CDR3 length is 16 residues. In germline, CDR1 is SGHRS, CDR2 YFSETQ. The V gene end was trimmed by 0 bases and the J gene end by 1 base; junction bases not matched to a gene: 5. The CDR3 nucleotides are TGCGCCAGCAGCTTGGCCTCCGGGACAGGGAACACTGAAGCTTTCTTT. Translating gives CASSLASGTGNTEAFF.

This chain joins TRBV7-8 and TRBJ2-5; 12 bases match TRBD2. V trimming: 0 bases; J trimming: 6 bases; junction bases outside the gene matches: 20. CDR1 and CDR2 from the germline V gene are SGHVS and FQNEAQ. This CDR3 is built from 21 residues. The CDR3 bases are TGTGCCAGCAGCTTAGCGACTACGACTAGCGGGAGTCCGGCGGGTGTGAAGACCCAGTACTTC. Its protein product is CASSLATTTSGSPAGVKTQYF.

This chain connects TRBV28 to TRBJ1-4; tentatively, D is TRBD1 (6 bases). The CDR3 has 14 amino acids. V shed 6 bases and J shed 4 bases, with 12 bases lying between them. Germline V gives CDR1 MDHEN, CDR2 SYDVKM. CDR3 nucleotides: TGTGCCAGCAGGAGGGGGGGCTATAATGAAAAACTGTTTTTT. This codes for CASRRGGYNEKLFF. Variable domain in full (rest from reference TRBV28 and TRBJ1-4): DVKVTQSSRYLVKRTGEKVFLECVQDMDHENMFWYRQDPGLGLRLIYFSYDVKMKEKGDIPEGYSVSREKKERFSLILESASTNQTSMYLCASRRGGYNEKLFFGSGTQLSVL.

The chain joins TRBV10-2 to TRBJ1-4; D is possibly TRBD1 (6 bases). Germline V gene data show CDR1 as WSHSY and CDR2 as SAAADI. Trimming removed 4 bases at V and 2 bases at J, with 14 bases between. This CDR3 is built from 16 residues. The CDR3 nucleotides are TGCGCCAGCAGTGGGAGAATTACAGGGACTAATGAAAAACTGTTTTTT. Protein product: CASSGRITGTNEKLFF.

The chain combines TRBV18 with TRBJ2-7; 14 nucleotides match TRBD2. V trimming: 6 bases; J trimming: 4 bases; junction bases outside the gene matches: 8. The CDR3 runs to 16 residues. Germline V CDR1 and CDR2: KGHSH, LQKENI. CDR3 DNA sequence: TGTGCCAGCTCCCCCACAGGGACTAGCGGGGGATACGAGCAGTACTTC. Protein: CASSPTGTSGGYEQYF.